This record looks at one T cell receptor (beta chain) sequence and its context. The data derive from a study of T-cell memory formation after mild COVID-19. This CDR3 is built from 17 residues. V shed 5 bases, J shed 4 bases, and the junction held 13 bases outside the gene matches. TCRdb passed the 5' RACE reads through MiXCR, listing each CDR3 protein once. The sample holds roughly 370,000 distinct CDR3 sequences; roughly 15% are singletons and the top ten take about 22%. The chain uses TRBV12-3 or TRBV12-4 and TRBJ1-5; TRBD1 matches 8 bases. The source of this sequence is a man younger than 35 who had mild COVID-19 (a few samples of this study predate the infection). Cell type and time point are not known. Sequencing was performed on PBMCs or a T cell subset sorted from them (not recorded which). The CDR3 protein is CASSNSPPNRGNQPQHF. As DNA, the CDR3 is TGTGCCAGCAGTAACTCTCCACCAAACAGGGGGAATCAGCCCCAGCATTTT.